One sample yielded the 17 T cell receptor beta chains listed below, sequenced in a study of blood T cell repertoires in COVID-19. Only in-frame clones appear in the TCRdb table, and some are missing; sequencing was by immunoSEQ multiplex PCR. Of 150,000 to 200,000 clones in the sample, 85% to 90% were seen once. The source material was peripheral blood. All receptors come from a woman aged 70-85 years with COVID-19, enrolled during active disease.

This clone was detected once. This rearrangement joins TRBV4-1 to TRBJ2-6, with TRBD1 matching 9 bases. CDR3 length equals 17 residues. Trimming cost V 5 bases and J 2 bases; bases outside gene matches: 7. The V gene's germline CDR1 is MGHRA and CDR2 YSYEKL. CDR3 amino acids: CASSRDREGTGANVLTF. The CDR3 DNA reads TGCGCCAGCAGCAGGGACAGGGAAGGGACTGGGGCCAACGTCCTGACTTTC.

The genes are TRBV6-6 and TRBJ1-6, with D possibly being TRBD1 (5 bases). Germline CDR1 and CDR2: MNHNY and SVGAGI (reference sequence). The V gene lost 4 bases and the J gene lost 9 bases, with 10 bases spanning the gap. The CDR3 extends over 13 amino acids. CDR3 residues: CASSSGGGSPLHF. The CDR3 DNA follows: TGTGCCAGCAGTTCGGGGGGAGGTTCACCCCTCCACTTT.

The V call is TRBV9, the J call TRBJ1-4, with TRBD1 matching over 9 bases. V lost 4 bases, J lost 5 bases, and 6 bases stayed unmatched. The CDR3 extends over 15 amino acids. The germline CDR1 and CDR2 sequences are SGDLS and YYNGEE. CDR3 region: CASSPDRGGNEKLFF. The CDR3 region has the DNA TGTGCCAGCAGCCCGGACAGGGGTGGGAATGAAAAACTGTTTTTT.

The genes are TRBV5-8 and TRBJ2-3; TRBD1 matches at 9 bases. This CDR3 comprises 13 residues. V was clipped by 7 bases and J by 1 base; unmatched bases: 1. Germline V gene data show CDR1 as SGHTS and CDR2 as YDEGEE. CDR3 sequence: CASRDRGTDTQYF. The CDR3 coding sequence is TGTGCCAGCCGGGACAGGGGCACAGATACGCAGTATTTT.

This sequence joins TRBV3-1 (or the pseudogene TRBV3-2) and TRBJ2-1, with 11 bases identical to TRBD2. CDR1 is LGHDT and CDR2 is YNNKEL in the germline V gene (reference sequence). There are 16 residues in the CDR3. V was clipped by 1 base and J by 7 bases; unmatched bases: 6. CDR3: CASSQGGLAGRNEQFF. The CDR3, as DNA: TGTGCCAGCAGCCAAGGAGGACTAGCGGGCCGGAATGAGCAGTTCTTC.

The chain couples TRBV9 to TRBJ2-7; TRBD1 is a possible D gene (6 bases). Germline V gene sequence: CDR1 SGDLS, CDR2 YYNGEE. This CDR3 spans 14 amino acids. The V and J ends lost 4 bases and 2 bases respectively, with 13 bases between them. CDR3 sequence (DNA): TGTGCCAGCAGCCCACAGGGTAGTGCCTACGAGCAGTACTTC. It encodes CASSPQGSAYEQYF.

This clone was observed a single time. The V and J genes are TRBV28 and TRBJ2-3; 13 bases line up with TRBD2. The J segment lost 3 bases and the V segment lost 6 bases, leaving 9 bases of the junction unmatched. This CDR3 contains 17 residues. Germline loops: CDR1 MDHEN, CDR2 SYDVKM. CDR3 sequence (DNA): TGTGCCAGCAGCGCCCTCCGACTAGCGGGGGGAACAGATACGCAGTATTTT. The encoded protein is CASSALRLAGGTDTQYF. Using reference TRBV28 and TRBJ2-3 for the parts outside the CDR3, the full variable domain is DVKVTQSSRYLVKRTGEKVFLECVQDMDHENMFWYRQDPGLGLRLIYFSYDVKMKEKGDIPEGYSVSREKKERFSLILESASTNQTSMYLCASSALRLAGGTDTQYFGPGTRLTVL.

This chain uses TRBV15 with TRBJ2-1; 15 bases match TRBD2. Germline CDR1 LNHNV, CDR2 YYDKDF (reference sequence). The CDR3 totals 16 residues. V lost 4 bases and J lost 8; bases outside the gene matches: 6. The CDR3: CATSNGLAGGRDEQFF. CDR3 sequence (DNA): TGTGCCACCAGCAACGGACTAGCGGGGGGGCGTGATGAGCAGTTCTTC. Combining the CDR3 with reference TRBV15 and TRBJ2-1 gives the whole variable domain DAMVIQNPRYQVTQFGKPVTLSCSQTLNHNVMYWYQQKSSQAPKLLFHYYDKDFNNEADTPDNFQSRRPNTSFCFLDIRSPGLGDTAMYLCATSNGLAGGRDEQFFGPGTRLTVL.

This clone was observed once. The genes are TRBV28 and TRBJ1-1; D is uncertain. The CDR3 spans 15 residues. CDR1 and CDR2 (germline): MDHEN, SYDVKM. Between the trimmed V and J ends, which lost 6 bases and 0 bases, there was a span of 14 bases. This chain's CDR3 is CASRPTAGMNTEAFF. The DNA of the CDR3 is TGTGCCAGCAGACCCACCGCAGGCATGAACACTGAAGCTTTCTTT.

The rearrangement links TRBV2 to TRBJ2-1; maybe TRBD2 (5 bases). Trimming removed 7 bases from V and 6 bases from J, with 16 bases in between. Germline CDR1 is SNHLY and CDR2 is FYNNEI. This CDR3 is built from 14 residues. The CDR3 coding sequence is TGTGCCAGCAAGGTTTTAGTAGCGACCAATGAGCAGTTCTTC. This gives the protein CASKVLVATNEQFF.

This clone was observed a handful of times. The gene calls are TRBV30 and TRBJ1-6; TRBD1 matches at 9 bases. Germline CDR1 and CDR2: GTSNPN and SVGIG (reference sequence). The CDR3 has 11 amino acids. J was trimmed by 14 bases and V by 8 bases; bases with no gene match: 7. CDR3 region: CAGVDRGSLHF. The CDR3 bases are TGTGCCGGAGTGGACAGGGGCTCCCTCCACTTT.

The rearrangement links TRBV5-1 to TRBJ1-6; possible D gene TRBD1, 5 bases. The CDR3 loop spans 15 amino acids. The V end was cut by 0 bases, the J end by 6 bases, with 10 bases between. Germline V CDR1 and CDR2: SGHRS, YFSETQ. The CDR3 DNA follows: TGCGCCAGCAGCTTGGCCACAGGTGGTAATTCACCCCTCCACTTT. It translates to CASSLATGGNSPLHF.

V gene TRBV3-1 (or the pseudogene TRBV3-2) combines with J gene TRBJ1-5; D gene unclear. The CDR3 has 13 residues. V was shortened by 2 bases and J by 6 bases, with 8 bases between the two germline ends. Germline assignment: CDR1 LGHDT and CDR2 YNNKEL (reference sequence). In DNA, the CDR3 is TGTGCCAGCAGCCAATCCGGCGGTCAGCCCCAGCATTTT. It is translated as CASSQSGGQPQHF.

In this sample, this clone turned up a few times. The chain links TRBV5-5 to TRBJ1-2; 7 bases map to TRBD1. The CDR3 runs 16 residues. J was trimmed by 7 bases and V by 4 bases; bases with no gene match: 16. Germline V CDR1 and CDR2: SGHKS, YYEKEE (reference sequence). CDR3 amino acids: CASSQALGTVAGGYTF. The CDR3 DNA reads as TGTGCCAGCAGCCAAGCCCTAGGGACAGTAGCAGGTGGCTACACCTTC.

This rearrangement joins TRBV7-9 to TRBJ2-7; 9 bases agree with TRBD2. The V gene's germline CDR1 is SEHNR and CDR2 FQNEAQ (reference sequence). The CDR3 spans 15 residues. Trimming removed 5 bases from V and 4 bases from J; junction bases left unmatched: 9. The CDR3 loop reads CASSAKASGDYEQYF. The CDR3 coding sequence is TGTGCCAGCAGCGCCAAGGCTAGCGGGGATTACGAGCAGTACTTC. Variable domain in full (rest from reference TRBV7-9 and TRBJ2-7): DTGVSQNPRHKITKRGQNVTFRCDPISEHNRLYWYRQTLGQGPEFLTYFQNEAQLEKSRLLSDRFSAERPKGSFSTLEIQRTEQGDSAMYLCASSAKASGDYEQYFGPGTRLTVT.

This sequence joins TRBV7-2 and TRBJ1-6, with D tentatively TRBD1 (6 bases). The germline V gene has CDR1 SGHTA and CDR2 FQGNSA. The CDR3 runs 15 residues. Trimming took 5 bases from V and 6 from J, leaving 14 bases between them. The DNA of the CDR3 is TGTGCCAGCAGCCCAGGACAGCATACTAATTCACCCCTCCACTTT. Its protein product is CASSPGQHTNSPLHF.

This clone appeared a single time. The chain has TRBV5-6 and TRBJ2-5; 11 bases are a match to TRBD1. Per germline, CDR1 SGHDT and CDR2 YYEEEE. V shed 3 bases and J 5 bases; nucleotides not matched to a gene: 6. The CDR3 contains 15 residues. The CDR3 sequence: CASSSTGQGVETQYF. DNA of the CDR3: TGTGCCAGCAGCTCTACGGGACAGGGGGTTGAGACCCAGTACTTC. Complete variable domain (other parts from reference TRBV5-6 and TRBJ2-5): DAGVTQSPTHLIKTRGQQVTLRCSPKSGHDTVSWYQQALGQGPQFIFQYYEEEERQRGNFPDRFSGHQFPNYSSELNVNALLLGDSALYLCASSSTGQGVETQYFGPGTRLLVL.